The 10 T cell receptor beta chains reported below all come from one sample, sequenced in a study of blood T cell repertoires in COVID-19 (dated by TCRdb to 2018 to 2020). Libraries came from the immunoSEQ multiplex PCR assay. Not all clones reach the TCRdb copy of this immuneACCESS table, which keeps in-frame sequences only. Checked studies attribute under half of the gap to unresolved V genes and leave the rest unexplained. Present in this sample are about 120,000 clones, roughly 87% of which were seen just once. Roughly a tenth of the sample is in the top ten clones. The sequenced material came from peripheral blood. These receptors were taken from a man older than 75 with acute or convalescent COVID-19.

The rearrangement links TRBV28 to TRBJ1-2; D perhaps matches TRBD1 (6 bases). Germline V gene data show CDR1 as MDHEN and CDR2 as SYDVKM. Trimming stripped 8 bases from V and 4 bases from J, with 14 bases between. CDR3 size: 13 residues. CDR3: CASRIGQSYGYTF. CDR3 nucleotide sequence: TGTGCCAGCCGTATTGGACAGAGCTATGGCTACACCTTC.

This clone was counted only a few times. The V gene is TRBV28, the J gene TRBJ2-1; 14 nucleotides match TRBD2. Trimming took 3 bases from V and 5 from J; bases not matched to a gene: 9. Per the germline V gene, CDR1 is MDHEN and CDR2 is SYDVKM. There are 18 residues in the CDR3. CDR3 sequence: CASSLGLAGAPPHNEQFF. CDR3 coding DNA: TGTGCCAGCAGTTTGGGACTAGCGGGAGCCCCCCCCCACAATGAGCAGTTCTTC.

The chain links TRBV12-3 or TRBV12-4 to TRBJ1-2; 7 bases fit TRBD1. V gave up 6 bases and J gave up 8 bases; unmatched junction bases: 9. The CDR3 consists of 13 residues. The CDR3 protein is CASREQGSLGYTF. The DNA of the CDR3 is TGTGCCAGCAGGGAACAGGGGTCCCTCGGCTACACCTTC.

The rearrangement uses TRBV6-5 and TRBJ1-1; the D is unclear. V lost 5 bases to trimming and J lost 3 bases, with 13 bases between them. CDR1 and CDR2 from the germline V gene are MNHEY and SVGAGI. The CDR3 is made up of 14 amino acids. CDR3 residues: CASSLGVGDTEAFF. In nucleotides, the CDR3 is TGTGCCAGCAGTCTCGGGGTGGGCGACACTGAAGCTTTCTTT.

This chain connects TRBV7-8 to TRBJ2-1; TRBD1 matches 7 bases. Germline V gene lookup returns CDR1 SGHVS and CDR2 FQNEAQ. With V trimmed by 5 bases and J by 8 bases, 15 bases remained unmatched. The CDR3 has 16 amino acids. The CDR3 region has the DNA TGTGCCAGCAGCCTCCCCGGCGAGGGGGCTCGGTATGAGCAGTTCTTC. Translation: CASSLPGEGARYEQFF. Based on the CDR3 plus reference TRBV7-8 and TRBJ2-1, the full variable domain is GAGVSQSPRYKVAKRGQDVALRCDPISGHVSLFWYQQALGQGPEFLTYFQNEAQLDKSGLPSDRFFAERPEGSVSTLKIQRTQQEDSAVYLCASSLPGEGARYEQFFGPGTRLTVL.

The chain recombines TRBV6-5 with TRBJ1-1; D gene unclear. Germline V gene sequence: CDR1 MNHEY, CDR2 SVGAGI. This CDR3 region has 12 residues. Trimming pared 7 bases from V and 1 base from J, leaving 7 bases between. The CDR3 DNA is TGTGCCAGCATGCGAAGGAACACTGAAGCTTTCTTT. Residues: CASMRRNTEAFF.

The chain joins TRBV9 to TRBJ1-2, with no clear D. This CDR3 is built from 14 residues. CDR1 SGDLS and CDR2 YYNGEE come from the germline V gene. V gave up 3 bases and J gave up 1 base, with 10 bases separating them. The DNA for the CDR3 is TGTGCCAGCAGCGCCAAAAGCCATAACTATGGCTACACCTTC. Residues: CASSAKSHNYGYTF.

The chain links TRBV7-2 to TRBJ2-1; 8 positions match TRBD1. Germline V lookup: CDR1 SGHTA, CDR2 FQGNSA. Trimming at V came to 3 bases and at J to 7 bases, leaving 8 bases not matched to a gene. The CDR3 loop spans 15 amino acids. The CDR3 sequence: CASSLGRQGSNEQFF. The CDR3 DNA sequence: TGTGCCAGCAGCTTGGGGCGACAGGGGTCGAATGAGCAGTTCTTC.

In DNA, the CDR3 is TGTGCCAGCAGTGACCAGCGGGAGAAAGTCTACAATGAGCAGTTCTTC. It specifies CASSDQREKVYNEQFF. The V gene is TRBV25-1, the J gene TRBJ2-1; 8 bases line up with TRBD2. The trim removed 3 bases at V and 3 bases at J, leaving 7 bases unmatched. The CDR3 has 16 amino acids. CDR1 is MGHDK, CDR2 SYGVNS, per germline. The entire variable domain, with the rest obtained from reference TRBV25-1 and TRBJ2-1, is as follows: EADIYQTPRYLVIGTGKKITLECSQTMGHDKMYWYQQDPGMELHLIHYSYGVNSTEKGDLSSESTVSRIRTEHFPLTLESARPSHTSQYLCASSDQREKVYNEQFFGPGTRLTVL.

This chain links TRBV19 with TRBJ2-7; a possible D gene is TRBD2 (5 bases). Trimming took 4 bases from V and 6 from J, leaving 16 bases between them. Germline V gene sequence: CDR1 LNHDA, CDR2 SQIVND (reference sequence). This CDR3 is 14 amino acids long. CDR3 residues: CASSTTRDATEQYF. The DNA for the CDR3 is TGTGCCAGTAGTACTACTAGAGATGCCACCGAGCAGTACTTC.